This is a list of T cell receptor beta chains from one sample in a study of cytomegalovirus exposure and HLA in healthy donors. Assay used: immunoSEQ multiplex PCR; TCRdb lists only in-frame clones, some missing. Here the sample spans under 200,000 clones, under 90% being singletons. The sequenced sample consisted of PBMCs. Receptors originate from a woman aged 18-29 years in good health and CMV-seropositive. Each CDR3 is given with its conserved first and last residue. Fields, in order: V gene, clone size, D gene, J gene, CDR3 protein, CDR3 DNA. D genes are given only for firm matches. Clone size is stated in some rows and not others, as once, few, many or a class when expanded.

TRBV5-1	-	-	TRBJ2-5	CASSLRRDQETQYF	TGCGCCAGCAGCTTGAGGCGGGACCAAGAGACCCAGTACTTC
TRBV9	-	-	TRBJ2-1	CASSDSPFGGNSYNEQFF	TGTGCCAGCAGCGACTCTCCTTTCGGGGGAAACTCCTACAATGAGCAGTTCTTC
TRBV4-2	few	-	TRBJ2-7	CASSQEAGSGEQYF	TGTGCCAGCAGCCAAGAAGCGGGTTCGGGGGAGCAGTACTTC
TRBV7-2	-	-	TRBJ2-5	CASSSPRGSQETQYF	TGTGCCAGCAGCTCACCTCGGGGTAGCCAAGAGACCCAGTACTTC
TRBV18	-	TRBD2	TRBJ2-1	CASSPQAGGPYNEQFF	TGTGCCAGCTCACCACAAGCGGGAGGGCCTTACAATGAGCAGTTCTTC
TRBV30	-	TRBD1	TRBJ1-2	CAWSVRQGWGYTF	TGTGCCTGGAGTGTACGACAGGGCTGGGGCTACACCTTC
TRBV7-9	-	TRBD1	TRBJ2-7	CASSRQGQTKSYEQYF	TGTGCCAGCAGCCGCCAGGGACAGACTAAATCCTACGAGCAGTACTTC
TRBV9	-	-	TRBJ2-1	CASSGSYNEQFF	TGTGCCAGCAGCGGTAGCTACAATGAGCAGTTCTTC
TRBV9	-	-	TRBJ1-2	CASSPAGEGYGYTF	TGTGCCAGCAGCCCAGCGGGGGAAGGATATGGCTACACCTTC
TRBV7-7	-	-	TRBJ2-5	CASSSGGGGETQYF	TGTGCTAGCAGCTCGGGAGGGGGCGGGGAGACCCAGTACTTC
TRBV2	-	TRBD2	TRBJ2-1	CASRMGLADNEQFF	TGTGCCAGCAGAATGGGACTAGCGGATAATGAGCAGTTCTTC